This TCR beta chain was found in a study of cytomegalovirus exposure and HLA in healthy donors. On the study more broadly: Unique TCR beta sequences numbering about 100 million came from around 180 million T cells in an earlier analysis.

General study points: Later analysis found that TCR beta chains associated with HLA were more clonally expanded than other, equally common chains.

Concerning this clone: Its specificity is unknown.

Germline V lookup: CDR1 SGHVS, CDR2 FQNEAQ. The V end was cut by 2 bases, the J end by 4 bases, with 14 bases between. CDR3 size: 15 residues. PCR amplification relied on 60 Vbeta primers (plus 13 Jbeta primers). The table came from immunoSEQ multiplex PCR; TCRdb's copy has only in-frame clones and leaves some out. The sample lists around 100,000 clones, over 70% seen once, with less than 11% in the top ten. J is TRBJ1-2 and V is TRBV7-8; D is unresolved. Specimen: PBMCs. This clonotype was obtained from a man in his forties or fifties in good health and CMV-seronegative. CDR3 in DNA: TGTGCCAGCAGCTTATTTAGCGCGGGGAGCTATGGCTACACCTTC. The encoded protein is CASSLFSAGSYGYTF.